This T cell receptor beta chain is drawn from a study of T cell responses to AZD1222 COVID-19 vaccine. Study findings and constraints: Vaccine-associated CD4 TCRs ranged over spike, dominating at 160-218 and 743-854. Clonal diversity was possibly underestimated, and white British individuals and females predominated among donors. Targeting of unmutated variant regions was reportedly seen in nearly half of spike-specific TCRs.

The CDR3 loop spans 14 amino acids. CDR1 SGHVS and CDR2 FNYEAQ come from the germline V gene. V was pared by 5 bases and J by 2 bases, with 12 bases between. The data were produced by immunoSEQ multiplex PCR, yet TCRdb's version contains in-frame clones alone and is incomplete. The sample records some 130,000 clones, about 93% being singletons. Points on this clone: Its cognate antigen is unknown.

This TCR derives from an adult who received the AZD1222 COVID-19 vaccine. The genes are TRBV7-6 and TRBJ2-5, with no clear D. The material sequenced was peripheral blood, taken 28 days after the second AZD1222 dose. The DNA for the CDR3 is TGTGCCAGCAGCGAACGGCAGGTACAAGAGACCCAGTACTTC. This gives the protein CASSERQVQETQYF.